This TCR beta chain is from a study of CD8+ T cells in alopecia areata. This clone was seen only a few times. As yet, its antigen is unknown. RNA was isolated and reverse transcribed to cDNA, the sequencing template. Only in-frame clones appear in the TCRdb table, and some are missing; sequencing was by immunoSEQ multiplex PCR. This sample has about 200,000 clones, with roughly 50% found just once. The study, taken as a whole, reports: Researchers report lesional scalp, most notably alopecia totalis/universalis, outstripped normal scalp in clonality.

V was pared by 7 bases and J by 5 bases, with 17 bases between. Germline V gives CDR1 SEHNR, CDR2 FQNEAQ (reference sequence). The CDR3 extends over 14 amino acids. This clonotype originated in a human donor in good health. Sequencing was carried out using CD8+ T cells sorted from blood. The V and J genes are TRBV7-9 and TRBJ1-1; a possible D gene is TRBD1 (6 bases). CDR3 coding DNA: TGTGCCAGCACCCCTGGGGAGGGGGGGACTGAAGCTTTCTTT. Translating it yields CASTPGEGGTEAFF.